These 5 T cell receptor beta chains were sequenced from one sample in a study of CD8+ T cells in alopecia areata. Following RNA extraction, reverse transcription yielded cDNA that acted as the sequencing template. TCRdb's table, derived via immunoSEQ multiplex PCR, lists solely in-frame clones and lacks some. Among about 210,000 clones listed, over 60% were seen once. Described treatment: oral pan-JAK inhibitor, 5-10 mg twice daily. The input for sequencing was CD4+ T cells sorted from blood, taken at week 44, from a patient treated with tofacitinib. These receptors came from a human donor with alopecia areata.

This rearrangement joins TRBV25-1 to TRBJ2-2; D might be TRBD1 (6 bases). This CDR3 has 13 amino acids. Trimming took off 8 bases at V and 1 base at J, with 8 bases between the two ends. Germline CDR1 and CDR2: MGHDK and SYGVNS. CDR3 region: CASGQKNTGELFF. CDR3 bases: TGTGCCAGCGGACAGAAGAACACCGGGGAGCTGTTTTTT. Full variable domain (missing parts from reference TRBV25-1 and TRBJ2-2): EADIYQTPRYLVIGTGKKITLECSQTMGHDKMYWYQQDPGMELHLIHYSYGVNSTEKGDLSSESTVSRIRTEHFPLTLESARPSHTSQYLCASGQKNTGELFFGEGSRLTVL.

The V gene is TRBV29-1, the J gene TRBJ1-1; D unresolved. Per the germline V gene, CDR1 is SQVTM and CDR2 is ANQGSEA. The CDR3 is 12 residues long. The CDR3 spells CIRGRRDTEAFF. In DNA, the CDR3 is TGCATCCGCGGCAGAAGAGACACTGAAGCTTTCTTT.

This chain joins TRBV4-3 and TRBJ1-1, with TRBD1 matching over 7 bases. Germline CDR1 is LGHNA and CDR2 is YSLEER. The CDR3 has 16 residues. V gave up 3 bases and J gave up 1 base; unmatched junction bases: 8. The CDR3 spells CASSQDWDRTNTEAFF. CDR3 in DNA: TGCGCCAGCAGCCAGGACTGGGACAGAACGAACACTGAAGCTTTCTTT.

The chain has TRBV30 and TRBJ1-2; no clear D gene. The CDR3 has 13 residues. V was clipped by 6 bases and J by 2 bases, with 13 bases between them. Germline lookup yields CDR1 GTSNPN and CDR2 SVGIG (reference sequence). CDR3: CACMRSANYGYTF. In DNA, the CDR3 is TGTGCCTGCATGCGTTCAGCGAACTATGGCTACACCTTC.

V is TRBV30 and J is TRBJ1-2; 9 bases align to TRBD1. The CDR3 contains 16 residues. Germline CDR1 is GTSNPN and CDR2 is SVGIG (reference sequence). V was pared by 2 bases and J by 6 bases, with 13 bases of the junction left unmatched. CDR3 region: CAWSKGQGQMVDGYTF. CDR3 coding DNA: TGTGCCTGGAGTAAGGGACAGGGTCAAATGGTGGATGGCTACACCTTC.